This TCR beta chain was found in a study of T-cell memory formation after mild COVID-19. Study-wide context: The two donors had largely donor-specific TCR clusters.

Whole-study results and caveats: Some SARS-CoV-2-responding clones were already detected in memory before infection. Later expanders leaned CD4+, whereas day 15 to 85 contracting clones were balanced CD4/CD8.

TCRdb used MiXCR to reprocess the 5' RACE reads, holding one entry per CDR3 protein. The sample holds hundreds of thousands of distinct CDR3 sequences, 16% seen once. A word on this clonotype: The antigen remains undetermined.

The sequencing sample was made of PBMCs or a T cell subset sorted from them (not recorded which). The TCR comes from a man between 18 and 29 years old who had mild COVID-19 (a few samples of this study predate the infection). Cell type and time point are not known.

The CDR3 DNA reads as TGCGCCAGCAGCCCGGGGGTCTTATTGGATACGCAGTATTTT. Translating gives CASSPGVLLDTQYF. V usage is TRBV5-1 and J usage is TRBJ2-3, with D possibly being TRBD2 (6 bases). The germline V and J ends were trimmed by 4 bases and 6 bases, with 15 bases remaining between them. Germline CDR1 and CDR2: SGHRS and YFSETQ. This CDR3 region has 14 residues.